What follows are 4 T cell receptor beta chains derived from one specimen sequenced in a study of molecular identifiers for immune sequencing clone quantification (dated by TCRdb to between 2018 and 2020). The library was built by means of PCR. The sequencer was an Illumina HiSeq 4000. TCRdb reworked the public reads: Q25 trimming with fastp, MiXCR clone assembly, productive beta chains retained. Each entry merges the rows of one CDR3 protein and shows their most common DNA and genes. This sample has a few hundred thousand distinct CDR3 sequences in its table, and around a fifth of those were observed once. The ten largest make up 0.7% to 0.95% of the sample. Sequencing was carried out using naive CD8+ T cells from blood, with Jurkat cell RNA spiked in. The cell subset or site label here, explained by the study, means: FACS-sorted CD8+CD4-CCR7+CD45RA+ naive T cells. All receptors come from a human donor in good health. Some libraries in this study had Jurkat cell RNA spiked in.

The sample holds many counts of this clonotype. The J gene is TRBJ2-3, the V gene TRBV20-1, with D perhaps matching TRBD2 (5 bases). CDR1 and CDR2 (germline): DFQATT, SNEGSKA (reference sequence). V lost 5 bases and J lost 3, with 18 bases in between. This CDR3 spans 15 amino acids. This CDR3 is CSAGPPSPGTDTQYF. DNA of the CDR3: TGCAGTGCTGGACCACCTAGCCCGGGAACAGATACGCAGTATTTT.

This clonotype has only a few counts. The chain is built from TRBV4-3 and TRBJ2-3; 10 nucleotides agree with TRBD2. Germline V gene data show CDR1 as LGHNA and CDR2 as YSLEER. The CDR3 is 16 residues long. Unmatched junction bases numbered 4, after V lost 0 bases and J lost 4 bases. The CDR3, as DNA: TGCGCCAGCAGCCAAGATTCTGGACTAGCGGCAGATACGCAGTATTTT. Translated, it gives CASSQDSGLAADTQYF.

This rearrangement joins TRBV12-5 to TRBJ2-7; D possibly corresponds to TRBD1 (5 bases). Germline assignment: CDR1 LGHNT and CDR2 FRNRAP. The CDR3 consists of 16 residues. Deletions cut 6 bases from V and 3 bases from J, with 21 bases between. The CDR3: CASGIRVLGAHYEQYF. As DNA, the CDR3 is TGTGCTAGTGGCATTCGGGTCCTAGGGGCTCACTACGAGCAGTACTTC. Full variable domain (outside the CDR3, taken from reference TRBV12-5 and TRBJ2-7): DARVTQTPRHKVTEMGQEVTMRCQPILGHNTVFWYRQTMMQGLELLAYFRNRAPLDDSGMPKDRFSAEMPDATLATLKIQPSEPRDSAVYFCASGIRVLGAHYEQYFGPGTRLTVT.

This clonotype occurred a few times. This rearrangement joins TRBV4-1 to TRBJ2-3; TRBD2 aligns across 10 bases. The V and J ends lost 1 base and 1 base, in that order; junction bases with no gene match: 8. The germline V gene encodes CDR1 MGHRA and CDR2 YSYEKL. The CDR3 has 18 residues. The DNA for the CDR3 is TGCGCCAGCAGCCAAGGATTGGCTAGCGGGGGAGGCACAGATACGCAGTATTTT. As protein: CASSQGLASGGGTDTQYF.